Each of the 17 T cell receptor beta chains below was sequenced from the same sample in a study of cytomegalovirus exposure and HLA in healthy donors. Assay: immunoSEQ multiplex PCR; the TCRdb copy retains only in-frame clones and omits some. The data show approximately 190,000 clones, 75% to 85% seen once. Sample: PBMCs. The receptors originated from a woman between 25 and 40 years old in good health and CMV-seropositive.

This clone was observed a handful of times. This chain links TRBV6-6 with TRBJ1-5; D call uncertain. V lost 6 bases to trimming and J lost 3 bases, with 9 bases between them. Germline V gives CDR1 MNHNY, CDR2 SVGAGI (reference sequence). The CDR3 length is 13 residues. In DNA, the CDR3 is TGTGCCAGCAGCTCCAGTACCAATCAGCCCCAGCATTTT. Its protein product is CASSSSTNQPQHF.

V gene TRBV5-6 combines with J gene TRBJ1-5; 11 nucleotides line up with TRBD1. With V trimmed by 3 bases and J by 0 bases, 2 bases remained unmatched. The CDR3 is made up of 16 amino acids. Germline V gene data show CDR1 as SGHDT and CDR2 as YYEEEE. The chain's CDR3 is CASSWGQGDSNQPQHF. The CDR3 DNA follows: TGTGCCAGCAGCTGGGGACAGGGGGATAGCAATCAGCCCCAGCATTTT.

The CDR3 sequence is CASSFAGQGGYEQYF. The CDR3 DNA sequence: TGTGCCAGCAGTTTTGCAGGACAGGGGGGTTACGAGCAGTACTTC. This chain links TRBV28 with TRBJ2-7; 10 positions agree with TRBD1. Per the germline V gene, CDR1 is MDHEN and CDR2 is SYDVKM. The CDR3 sequence is 15 residues long. Losses at the gene ends were 3 bases for V and 4 bases for J; bases not matched to a gene: 6.

This chain links TRBV2 with TRBJ1-2; the match to TRBD1 covers 8 bases. This CDR3 is built from 14 residues. CDR1 is SNHLY, CDR2 FYNNEI, per germline. Trimming at V came to 7 bases and at J to 7 bases, leaving 11 bases not matched to a gene. The CDR3 is CASTTGGITIGYTF. The CDR3 nucleotides read TGTGCCAGCACTACAGGGGGGATCACTATTGGCTACACCTTC.

The sample holds one count of this clone. The CDR3 sequence: CSVEYGRGTYEQYF. As DNA, the CDR3 is TGCAGCGTTGAATATGGCAGGGGAACCTACGAGCAGTACTTC. The V call is TRBV29-1, the J call TRBJ2-7, with a tentative D call TRBD1 (6 bases). CDR1 SQVTM and CDR2 ANQGSEA come from the germline V gene. The CDR3 totals 14 residues. Trimming removed 2 bases at V and 2 bases at J, with 13 bases between.

The V call is TRBV19, the J call TRBJ1-2, with 7 nucleotides matching TRBD1. Germline-derived CDR1 and CDR2 are LNHDA and SQIVND (reference sequence). CDR3 length: 13 residues. Germline trimming cut 10 bases from V and 4 bases from J; bases unmatched to any gene: 9. CDR3 bases: TGTGCCACCACCGGACAGGCTTTCTATGGCTACACCTTC. This encodes CATTGQAFYGYTF.

Many counts were recorded for this clone. The chain couples TRBV9 to TRBJ1-1; D unresolved. This CDR3 is 11 amino acids long. The V gene's germline CDR1 is SGDLS and CDR2 YYNGEE. V lost 4 bases and J lost 2, with 3 bases in between. The CDR3 protein is CASSSNTEAFF. CDR3 nucleotide sequence: TGTGCCAGCAGCTCAAACACTGAAGCTTTCTTT.

This chain connects TRBV9 to TRBJ1-2, with TRBD1 as a possible D gene (5 bases). Per germline, CDR1 SGDLS and CDR2 YYNGEE. With 1 base removed from V and 9 bases from J, the gap between germline ends came to 16 bases. The CDR3 is 14 amino acids. The CDR3 DNA is TGTGCCAGCAGCGTACTCAGGGTATCGAGAAGCTACACCTTC. It is translated as CASSVLRVSRSYTF. The variable domain in full, with the rest retrieved from reference TRBV9 and TRBJ1-2, is DSGVTQTPKHLITATGQRVTLRCSPRSGDLSVYWYQQSLDQGLQFLIQYYNGEERAKGNILERFSAQQFPDLHSELNLSSLELGDSALYFCASSVLRVSRSYTFGSGTRLTVV.

V and J are TRBV28 and TRBJ2-1, with TRBD2 as a possible D gene (6 bases). This CDR3 is 15 amino acids long. Germline values: CDR1 MDHEN, CDR2 SYDVKM. V was pared by 5 bases and J by 4 bases, with 15 bases between. CDR3 in DNA: TGTGCCAGCAGTAGATCCAGGGAGGCTTACAATGAGCAGTTCTTC. Amino acid sequence: CASSRSREAYNEQFF.

This clone was picked up a small number of times. V is TRBV19 and J is TRBJ1-2, with D possibly matching TRBD1 (5 bases). This CDR3 is 14 amino acids long. V dropped 2 bases and J dropped 5 bases, with 12 bases sitting between them. Germline lookup yields CDR1 LNHDA and CDR2 SQIVND (reference sequence). CDR3: CASSISLGGYGYTF. CDR3 nucleotide sequence: TGTGCCAGTAGTATATCGTTGGGGGGATATGGCTACACCTTC.

The chain uses TRBV7-2 and TRBJ2-3, with D unclear. This CDR3 has 15 residues. Trimming pared 0 bases from V and 0 bases from J, leaving 7 bases between. The germline V gene encodes CDR1 SGHTA and CDR2 FQGNSA. The CDR3 coding sequence is TGTGCCAGCAGCTTAGCGGCGGTTAGCACAGATACGCAGTATTTT. The encoded protein is CASSLAAVSTDTQYF.

The chain combines TRBV7-8 with TRBJ2-7; tentative D call: TRBD1 (5 bases). The germline V gene encodes CDR1 SGHVS and CDR2 FQNEAQ. The CDR3 runs 15 residues. V was shortened by 5 bases and J by 3 bases, with 17 bases between the two germline ends. CDR3 sequence: CASSRQQGTYYEQYF. CDR3 in DNA: TGTGCCAGCAGCCGACAGCAGGGAACGTACTACGAGCAGTACTTC.

This clone was recorded once. The chain joins TRBV29-1 to TRBJ2-1, with 8 bases aligning to TRBD1. V shed 3 bases, J shed 5 bases, and the junction held 6 bases outside the gene matches. The CDR3 covers 14 residues. Germline lookup yields CDR1 SQVTM and CDR2 ANQGSEA. CDR3 protein: CSVDPGTGNNEQFF. The CDR3 DNA sequence: TGCAGCGTTGATCCCGGGACAGGTAACAATGAGCAGTTCTTC.

This chain uses TRBV5-1 with TRBJ2-1; D may be TRBD1 (5 bases). Germline V CDR1 and CDR2: SGHRS, YFSETQ. Trimming left V 1 base short and J 8 bases short, with 10 bases between. The CDR3 extends over 13 amino acids. The DNA for the CDR3 is TGCGCCAGCAGCTTGCGAAGGGGTGATGAGCAGTTCTTC. Amino acids: CASSLRRGDEQFF.

The chain is built from TRBV18 and TRBJ2-1; D not resolved. The germline V and J ends were trimmed by 2 bases and 0 bases, with 14 bases remaining between them. From germline, CDR1 is KGHSH and CDR2 LQKENI. The CDR3 is 17 amino acids. The CDR3 DNA is TGTGCCAGCTCACCATGGTTTCCGGGTAGCTCCTACAATGAGCAGTTCTTC. The encoded protein is CASSPWFPGSSYNEQFF.

The CDR3 loop is CASSEEAGKLNEQFF. The CDR3 DNA reads as TGTGCCAGCAGTGAAGAAGCGGGAAAGCTAAATGAGCAGTTCTTC. The V gene is TRBV2, the J gene TRBJ2-1; 7 nucleotides agree with TRBD2. V shed 1 base, J shed 7 bases, and the junction held 7 bases outside the gene matches. The germline CDR1 and CDR2 sequences are SNHLY and FYNNEI. There are 15 residues in the CDR3.

The genes are TRBV29-1 and TRBJ1-2; D is unclear. V shed 5 bases and J shed 4 bases, with 8 bases lying between them. The CDR3 has 11 amino acids. Germline-derived CDR1 and CDR2 are SQVTM and ANQGSEA. This CDR3 is CSVLEGYGYTF. CDR3 bases: TGCAGCGTTCTTGAGGGCTATGGCTACACCTTC.